The 10 T cell receptor beta chains reported below all come from one sample, sequenced in a study of blood T cell repertoires in COVID-19. Repertoires were generated with immunoSEQ multiplex PCR, while TCRdb's copy carries only in-frame clones and drops some. The repertoire holds under 200,000 clones, with about four fifths as singletons. The sample comprised peripheral blood. These receptor sequences come from an older woman with COVID-19, enrolled during active disease.

This clone was counted a few times. The chain carries TRBV6-2 or TRBV6-3 and TRBJ1-4, with D perhaps matching TRBD1 (5 bases). This CDR3 region has 15 residues. V shed 4 bases and J shed 2 bases, with 11 bases lying between them. Germline assignment: CDR1 MNHEY and CDR2 SVGEGT. CDR3 sequence reads: CASSSRRGTNEKLFF. The CDR3 DNA reads as TGTGCCAGCAGTTCTCGAAGGGGTACTAATGAAAAACTGTTTTTT.

The genes are TRBV14 and TRBJ2-5; 12 bases fit TRBD2. The length of the CDR3 is 15 residues. Germline CDR1 reads SGHDN; CDR2 reads FVKESK. The V segment lost 4 bases and the J segment 5 bases; nucleotides outside the gene matches: 5. The CDR3 protein is CASSLRLAGVETQYF. The CDR3 region has the DNA TGTGCCAGCAGCCTTCGACTAGCGGGAGTGGAGACCCAGTACTTC. The full variable domain, with the rest looked up from reference TRBV14 and TRBJ2-5, is EAGVTQFPSHSVIEKGQTVTLRCDPISGHDNLYWYRRVMGKEIKFLLHFVKESKQDESGMPNNRFLAERTGGTYSTLKVQPAELEDSGVYFCASSLRLAGVETQYFGPGTRLLVL.

This chain links TRBV5-6 with TRBJ1-2, with D hard to call. Trimming took 1 base from V and 0 from J, leaving 10 bases between them. Germline V lookup: CDR1 SGHDT, CDR2 YYEEEE. This CDR3 has 15 residues. As DNA, the CDR3 is TGTGCCAGCAGCTTGTTAAGCGCGACTAACTATGGCTACACCTTC. Translating it yields CASSLLSATNYGYTF.

Remarks on this clone: A much more abundant neighbour one base away suggests this may be a read error. This sequence joins TRBV7-2 and TRBJ1-2, with 7 bases lining up with TRBD1. V shed 0 bases and J 4 bases; nucleotides not matched to a gene: 2. This CDR3 contains 14 residues. Germline V gene sequence: CDR1 SGHTA, CDR2 FQGNSA. In nucleotides, the CDR3 is TGTGCCAGCAGCTTAGCCCCAGGGGGCTATGGCTACACCTTC. It is translated as CASSLAPGGYGYTF.

The rearrangement links TRBV29-1 to TRBJ2-1, with 11 bases identical to TRBD2. Trimming removed 7 bases from V and 4 bases from J; junction bases left unmatched: 3. The CDR3 covers 13 residues. Germline V gene data show CDR1 as SQVTM and CDR2 as ANQGSEA. The CDR3 bases are TGCAGCGGACTAGCGGGGACGTACAATGAGCAGTTCTTC. Translated, it gives CSGLAGTYNEQFF.

This chain links TRBV11-2 with TRBJ1-2; maybe TRBD1 (6 bases). Germline V gene lookup returns CDR1 SGHAT and CDR2 FQNNGV. There are 14 residues in the CDR3. The V and J ends lost 5 bases and 0 bases respectively, with 10 bases between them. The CDR3 protein is CASSTGRANYGYTF. CDR3 DNA sequence: TGTGCCAGCAGCACAGGGAGAGCTAACTATGGCTACACCTTC.

The chain recombines TRBV12-3 or TRBV12-4 with TRBJ1-5; D remains ambiguous. The CDR3 is 12 residues long. V dropped 3 bases and J dropped 7 bases, with 7 bases sitting between them. The CDR3 DNA sequence: TGTGCCAGCAGTTTGATCGGGCAGCCCCAGCATTTT. Translation gives CASSLIGQPQHF.

The J gene is TRBJ2-7, the V gene TRBV19; 7 bases are shared with TRBD2. CDR3 size: 13 residues. Germline-derived CDR1 and CDR2 are LNHDA and SQIVND (reference sequence). Trimming at V came to 3 bases and at J to 9 bases, leaving 8 bases not matched to a gene. CDR3 region: CASSIEGGSRQYF. The CDR3 DNA follows: TGTGCCAGTAGTATTGAGGGCGGGAGCCGGCAGTACTTC.

This rearrangement joins TRBV6-5 to TRBJ2-1, with TRBD2 matching 7 bases. CDR3 length equals 15 residues. CDR1 is MNHEY, CDR2 SVGAGI, per germline. V trimming: 5 bases; J trimming: 10 bases; junction bases outside the gene matches: 14. CDR3 amino acids: CASSPQGAGMGEQFF. The CDR3 DNA sequence: TGTGCCAGCAGTCCCCAGGGAGCGGGAATGGGGGAGCAGTTCTTC.

Only a few counts were recorded for this clone. The genes are TRBV7-9 and TRBJ1-2, with D perhaps TRBD1 (6 bases). CDR1 and CDR2 (germline): SEHNR, FQNEAQ (reference sequence). V was clipped by 1 base and J by 1 base, with 10 bases between them. CDR3 length: 15 residues. The CDR3 bases are TGTGCCAGCAGCTTAGAACAGGGAATTAACTATGGCTACACCTTC. Its translation: CASSLEQGINYGYTF.